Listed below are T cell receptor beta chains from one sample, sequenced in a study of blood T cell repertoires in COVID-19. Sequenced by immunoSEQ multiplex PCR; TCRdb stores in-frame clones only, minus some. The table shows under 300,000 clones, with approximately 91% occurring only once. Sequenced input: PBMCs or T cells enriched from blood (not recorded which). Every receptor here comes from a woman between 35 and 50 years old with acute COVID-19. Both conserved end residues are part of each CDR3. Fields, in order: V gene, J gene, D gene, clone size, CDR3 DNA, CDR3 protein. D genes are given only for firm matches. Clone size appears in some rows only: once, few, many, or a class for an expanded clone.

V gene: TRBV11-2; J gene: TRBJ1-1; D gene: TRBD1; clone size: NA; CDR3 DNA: TGTGCCAGCAGCTTTGCAGGGGGACTCAACACTGAAGCTTTCTTT; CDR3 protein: CASSFAGGLNTEAFF
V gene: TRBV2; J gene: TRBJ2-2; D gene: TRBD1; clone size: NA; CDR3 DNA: TGTGCCAGCAGCAGACAGGGGAGAGGGACCGGGGAGCTGTTTTTT; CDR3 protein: CASSRQGRGTGELFF
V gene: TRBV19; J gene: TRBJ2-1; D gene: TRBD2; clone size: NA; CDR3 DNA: TGTGCCAGTAGCCTTCCGACTAGCGGGGCGTCTGTGCAGTTCTTC; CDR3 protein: CASSLPTSGASVQFF
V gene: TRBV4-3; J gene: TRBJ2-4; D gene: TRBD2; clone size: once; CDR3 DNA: TGCGCCAGCAGCCAACCCGGGGAGGGGCGCAAGTACTTC; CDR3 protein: CASSQPGEGRKYF
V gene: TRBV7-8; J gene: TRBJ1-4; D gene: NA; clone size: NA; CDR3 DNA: TGTGCCAGCAGCTTATCAAGCGGTGAAAAACTGTTTTTT; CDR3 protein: CASSLSSGEKLFF
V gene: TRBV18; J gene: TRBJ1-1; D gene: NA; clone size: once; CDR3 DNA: TGTGCCAGCTCAAGGCAGGCAATGAACACTGAAGCTTTCTTT; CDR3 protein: CASSRQAMNTEAFF
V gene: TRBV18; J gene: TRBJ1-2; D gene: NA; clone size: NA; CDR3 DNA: TGTGCCAGCTCACCATCGATTCGGGGTCAGGATGGCTACACCTTC; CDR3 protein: CASSPSIRGQDGYTF
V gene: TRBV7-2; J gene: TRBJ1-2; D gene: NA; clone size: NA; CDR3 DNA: TGTGCCAGCAGCTTAGCGAACGGCATAGGGGCCGACTATGGCTACACCTTC; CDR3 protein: CASSLANGIGADYGYTF
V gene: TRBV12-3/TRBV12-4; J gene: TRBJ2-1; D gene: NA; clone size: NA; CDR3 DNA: TGTGCCAGCAGTTTAGTCGGACAGAATGAGCAGTTCTTC; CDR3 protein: CASSLVGQNEQFF
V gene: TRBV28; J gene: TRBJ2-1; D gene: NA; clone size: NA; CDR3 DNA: TGTGCCAGCAGTGCCGAAGTAGGGGTCGATGAGCAGTTCTTC; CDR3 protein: CASSAEVGVDEQFF
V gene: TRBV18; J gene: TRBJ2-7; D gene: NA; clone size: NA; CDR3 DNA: TGTGCCAGCTCCCTCTACGAGCAGTACTTC; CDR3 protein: CASSLYEQYF
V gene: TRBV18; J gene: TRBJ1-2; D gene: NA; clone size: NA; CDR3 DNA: TGTGCCAGCTCACTATCTTACAGGGATTCTAACTATGGCTACACCTTC; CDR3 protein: CASSLSYRDSNYGYTF
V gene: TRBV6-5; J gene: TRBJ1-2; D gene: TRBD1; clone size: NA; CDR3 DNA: TGTGCCAGCAGCCAACAGGGGGCTGGCGGCTACACCTTC; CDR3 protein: CASSQQGAGGYTF
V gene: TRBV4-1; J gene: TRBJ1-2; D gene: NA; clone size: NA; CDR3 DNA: TGCGCCAGCAGCCACTACCAATACATGAGGTATGGCTACACCTTC; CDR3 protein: CASSHYQYMRYGYTF
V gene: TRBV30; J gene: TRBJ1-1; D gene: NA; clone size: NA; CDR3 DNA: TGTGCCTGGAGTTTGACAGGGAACACTGAAGCTTTCTTT; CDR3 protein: CAWSLTGNTEAFF
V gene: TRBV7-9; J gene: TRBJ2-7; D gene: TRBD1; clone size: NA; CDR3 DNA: TGTGCCAGCACCATAACGGTCGGACAGGGGGCATACGAGCAGTACTTC; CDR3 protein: CASTITVGQGAYEQYF
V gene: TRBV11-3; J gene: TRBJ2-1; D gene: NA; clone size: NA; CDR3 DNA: TGTGCCAGCAGCTTAGCGTCAGGGTCTAGCTACAATGAGCAGTTCTTC; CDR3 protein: CASSLASGSSYNEQFF
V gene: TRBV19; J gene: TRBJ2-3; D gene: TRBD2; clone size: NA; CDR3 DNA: TGTGCCAGTAGCGAGCGGGGGGAGGATACGCAGTATTTT; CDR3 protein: CASSERGEDTQYF
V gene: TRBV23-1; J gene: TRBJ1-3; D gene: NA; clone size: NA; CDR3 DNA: TGCGCCAGCAGTCAAGGAGACCGAACCTCTGGAAACACCATATATTTT; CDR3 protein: CASSQGDRTSGNTIYF
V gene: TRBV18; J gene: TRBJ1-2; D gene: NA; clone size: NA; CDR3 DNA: TGTGCCAGCTCCTCGACGGGCTATGGCTACACCTTC; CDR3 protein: CASSSTGYGYTF
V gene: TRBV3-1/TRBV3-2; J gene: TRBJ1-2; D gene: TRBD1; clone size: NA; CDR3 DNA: TGTGCCAGCAGGCGGACAGGGGGCGGCTATGGCTACACCTTC; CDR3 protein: CASRRTGGGYGYTF
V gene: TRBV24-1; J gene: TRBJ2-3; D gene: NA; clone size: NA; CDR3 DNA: TGTGCCACCGCTGGAGGGGTTCGCACAGATACGCAGTATTTT; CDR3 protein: CATAGGVRTDTQYF
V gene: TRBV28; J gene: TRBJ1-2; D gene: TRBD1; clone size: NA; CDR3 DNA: TGTGATCCGACAGGGGAGGACTATGGCTACACCTTC; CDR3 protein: CDPTGEDYGYTF
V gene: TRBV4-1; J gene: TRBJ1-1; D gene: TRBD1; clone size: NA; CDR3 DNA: TGCGCCAGCAGCCAAGATCTGTTCGGGACAGGACGAACTGAAGCTTTCTTT; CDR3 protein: CASSQDLFGTGRTEAFF
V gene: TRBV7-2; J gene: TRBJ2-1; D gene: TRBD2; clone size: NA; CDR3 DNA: TGTGCCAGCAGCCTGACCGGGACTAGCGGCTTCAATGAGCAGTTCTTC; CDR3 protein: CASSLTGTSGFNEQFF
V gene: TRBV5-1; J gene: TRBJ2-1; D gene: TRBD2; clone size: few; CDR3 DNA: TGCGCCAGCAGCTTGGCCGGTGGCGGGAGTAGTGATGAGCAGTTCTTC; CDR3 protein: CASSLAGGGSSDEQFF
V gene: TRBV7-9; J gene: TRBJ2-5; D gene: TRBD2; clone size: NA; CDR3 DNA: TGTGCCAGCAGCTTAGGACTAGCGGGGGTTGTGGCTATGGAGACCCAGTACTTC; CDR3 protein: CASSLGLAGVVAMETQYF
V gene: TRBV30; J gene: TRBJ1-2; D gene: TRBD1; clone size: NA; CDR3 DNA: TGTGCCTGGAGGGTATCCACAGGGGGAGCGGGCGTTAGGGGCTACACCTTC; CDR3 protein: CAWRVSTGGAGVRGYTF
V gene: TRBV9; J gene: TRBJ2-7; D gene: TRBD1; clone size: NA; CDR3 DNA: TGTGCCAGCAGCGCAAACAGGGGGCAGGGGGGCGAGCAGTACTTC; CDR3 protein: CASSANRGQGGEQYF
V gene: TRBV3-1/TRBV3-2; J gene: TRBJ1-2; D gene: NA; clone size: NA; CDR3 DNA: TGTGCCAGCAGCCACCGGGACTTTGCTGGCTACACCTTC; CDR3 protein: CASSHRDFAGYTF
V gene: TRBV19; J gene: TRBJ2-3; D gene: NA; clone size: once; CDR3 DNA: TGTGCCAGTAAATCGGGAGAGAGATTGGCTAGCACAGATACGCAGTATTTT; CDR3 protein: CASKSGERLASTDTQYF
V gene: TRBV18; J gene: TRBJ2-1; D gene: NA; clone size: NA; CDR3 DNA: TGTGCCAGCTCACAGTCAATCGGGGATGCCAATGAGCAGTTCTTC; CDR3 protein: CASSQSIGDANEQFF